The 12 T cell receptor beta chains listed next were all sequenced from one sample in a study of T cells in Graves' hyperthyroidism and ophthalmopathy. Regions amplified from RNA transcripts were the TCR beta CDR3 regions. Initially, a first-round RT-PCR of the TCR CDR3 employed the HTBI primer set. One entry per CDR3 protein results from TCRdb running MiXCR on the multiplex PCR reads. This table has fewer than 600,000 distinct CDR3 sequences, around 13% appearing once. Material: blood. The origin of the receptors is a woman in her forties with Graves' hyperthyroidism.

Many counts were recorded for this clonotype. J is TRBJ1-1 and V is TRBV5-1, with 7 bases lining up with TRBD1. The CDR3 loop spans 13 amino acids. Germline CDR1 is SGHRS and CDR2 is YFSETQ. V shed 4 bases, J shed 8 bases, and the junction held 8 bases outside the gene matches. For the CDR3, the DNA is TGCGCCAGCAGCGGGGGACAGACCGAAGAAGCTTTCTTT. Its translation: CASSGGQTEEAFF.

The CDR3 protein is CASSETGRVSDTEAFF. In DNA form, the CDR3 reads TGTGCCAGCAGCGAGACAGGGAGAGTATCGGACACTGAAGCTTTCTTT. The chain recombines TRBV7-9 with TRBJ1-1, with 7 bases identical to TRBD1. The J segment lost 3 bases and the V segment lost 5 bases, leaving 12 bases of the junction unmatched. Germline V gene lookup returns CDR1 SEHNR and CDR2 FQNEAQ (reference sequence). CDR3 length: 16 amino acids.

This clonotype was observed a few times. The rearrangement links TRBV6-1 to TRBJ2-1, with D possibly TRBD2 on 5 matching bases. Per germline, CDR1 MNHNS and CDR2 SASEGT. The germline V and J ends were trimmed by 8 bases and 4 bases, with 12 bases remaining between them. The CDR3 runs 13 residues. CDR3 bases: TGTGCCAGCGCAGCGGATCGATACAATGAGCAGTTCTTC. It yields the protein CASAADRYNEQFF.

This clonotype was detected ten times or more. The germline gene is not matched at one end of the junction; a read error may be the cause. The rearrangement joins TRBV3-1 to TRBJ1-3; D is possibly TRBD1 (5 bases). CDR1 and CDR2 from the germline V gene are LGHDT and YNNKEL (reference sequence). The CDR3 runs 15 residues. The CDR3 DNA reads as TGTACCAGCAGCCAAGATAGGGGCAGTGGAAACACCATATATTTT. Its translation is CTSSQDRGSGNTIYF.

The chain joins TRBV12-3 or TRBV12-4 to TRBJ2-1; 11 bases are shared with TRBD2. After removal of 11 bases from V and 9 bases from J, the junction contained 12 bases not matched to a gene. This CDR3 contains 14 residues. The CDR3 loop reads CACTLAGGPGEQFF. The CDR3 DNA reads as TGTGCCTGCACTTTAGCGGGAGGGCCCGGTGAGCAGTTCTTC.

The gene calls are TRBV11-2 and TRBJ2-7; 13 bases agree with TRBD2. The CDR3 is 17 residues long. Germline CDR1 reads SGHAT; CDR2 reads FQNNGV. V lost 5 bases and J lost 2; bases outside the gene matches: 9. The CDR3 sequence: CASSGGLAGAGAYEQYF. The CDR3 DNA is TGTGCCAGCAGCGGCGGACTAGCGGGAGCTGGGGCCTACGAGCAGTACTTC.

The chain uses TRBV27 and TRBJ2-1; D gene uncertain. Germline V gene sequence: CDR1 MNHEY, CDR2 SMNVEV (reference sequence). This CDR3 comprises 16 residues. V lost 5 bases, J lost 2 bases, and 16 bases lay in between. The CDR3 sequence is CASSPPSRFAYNEQFF. The CDR3 DNA sequence: TGTGCCAGCAGTCCACCCTCCCGTTTCGCCTACAATGAGCAGTTCTTC.

This clonotype appeared many times. In nucleotides, the CDR3 is TGTGCCAGCAGTTTGGGTTCTGGTATGAACACTGAAGCTTTCTTT. Translated: CASSLGSGMNTEAFF. The chain combines TRBV28 with TRBJ1-1; D not resolved. CDR3 size: 15 residues. Deletions cut 3 bases from V and 0 bases from J, with 11 bases between. Germline values: CDR1 MDHEN, CDR2 SYDVKM.

In its sample, this clonotype was seen many times. The gene calls are TRBV20-1 and TRBJ2-1, with 7 bases matching TRBD2. The trim removed 7 bases at V and 6 bases at J, leaving 9 bases unmatched. The CDR3 has 13 amino acids. CDR1 and CDR2 (germline): DFQATT, SNEGSKA (reference sequence). DNA of the CDR3: TGCAGTGGCAAGATTGGCGGGAGCAATGAGCAGTTCTTC. It specifies CSGKIGGSNEQFF.

The sample holds many counts of this clonotype. The V call is TRBV6-1, the J call TRBJ2-3; 12 bases fit TRBD2. The germline CDR1 and CDR2 sequences are MNHNS and SASEGT. This CDR3 is built from 17 residues. With V trimmed by 3 bases and J by 4 bases, 8 bases remained unmatched. Here the CDR3 DNA reads TGTGCCAGCAGTGACCTCCCTAGCGGGAGGGCCGCAGATACGCAGTATTTT. Protein: CASSDLPSGRAADTQYF.

In this sample, this clonotype turned up many times. The gene calls are TRBV29-1 and TRBJ2-7, with D hard to call. V was clipped by 1 base and J by 2 bases, with 6 bases between them. Germline V CDR1 and CDR2: SQVTM, ANQGSEA. The CDR3 totals 12 residues. DNA of the CDR3: TGCAGCGTTGAAGGGAATACCTACGAGCAGTACTTC. Translation: CSVEGNTYEQYF.

This clonotype was counted ten times or more. This chain connects TRBV25-1 to TRBJ1-5, with D uncertain. Germline assignment: CDR1 MGHDK and CDR2 SYGVNS. The CDR3 is 20 amino acids. Trimming removed 1 base from V and 0 bases from J, with 22 bases in between. The CDR3 DNA follows: TGTGCCAGCAGTGAATTCCCGCGCTTCATCTCATATTATAGCAATCAGCCCCAGCATTTT. Its protein is CASSEFPRFISYYSNQPQHF.